The rows below give T cell receptor beta chains drawn from one sample of a study of molecular identifiers for immune sequencing clone quantification. TCRdb called the PCR reads again in MiXCR, with one record for every CDR3 protein. The data hold around 460,000 distinct CDR3 sequences, with about a fifth observed a single time. The sequenced sample consisted of naive CD8+ T cells from blood, with Jurkat cell RNA spiked in. Receptors originate from a human donor in good health. Some libraries in this study had Jurkat cell RNA spiked in. Both conserved end residues are part of each CDR3. The D gene is left open where the match is weak. The size entry is marked missing in some rows and otherwise reads once, few, many or a size class.

j_call v_call d_call clone_size cdr3_nt cdr3_aa
TRBJ1-6 TRBV20-1 NA few TGCAGTGCTAGAGCGAGAGGAGGAAGCGGTTCACCCCTCCACTTT CSARARGGSGSPLHF
TRBJ1-1 TRBV7-9 NA few TGTGCCAGCAGCTTAGATTCCCAGATCACTGAAGCTTTCTTT CASSLDSQITEAFF
TRBJ2-7 TRBV12-3/TRBV12-4 TRBD1 NA TGTGCCAGCAGTTTACAGGCAGGGGGCGCGGTCGAGCAGTACTTC CASSLQAGGAVEQYF
TRBJ1-4 TRBV9 NA NA TGTGCCTGCAGTGAAAGAGCAACTAATGAAAAACTGTTTTTT CACSERATNEKLFF
TRBJ2-7 TRBV7-2 NA NA TGTGCCAGCAGCTCCGAATCAGGGGGGCCCTTTTCCTACGAGCAGTACTTC CASSSESGGPFSYEQYF
TRBJ1-4 TRBV7-9 NA many TGTGCCAGCAGCTTAACGACAGTAACTAATGAAAAACTGTTTTTT CASSLTTVTNEKLFF
TRBJ2-7 TRBV4-3 TRBD2 NA TGCGCCAGCAGCCAAGAATTCGGGGGGACCTACGAGCAGTACTTC CASSQEFGGTYEQYF
TRBJ2-7 TRBV5-3 NA NA TGTGCCAGCAGCTTGGAGGAGAGGGTGACCTACGAGCAGTACTTC CASSLEERVTYEQYF
TRBJ1-5 TRBV5-6 NA NA TGTGCCAGCAGCTTCAAAGGGAATCAGCCCCAGCATTTT CASSFKGNQPQHF
TRBJ2-2 TRBV14 NA many TGTGCCAGCAGTCGCATAGCGAGCAACACCGGGGAGCTGTTTTTT CASSRIASNTGELFF
TRBJ2-5 TRBV10-2 NA many TGCGCCAGCAGCGGGGGCTTGCGAGAGACCCAGTACTTC CASSGGLRETQYF
TRBJ2-5 TRBV7-2 TRBD2 many TGTGCCAGCAGCTTAGGAAGCGGGGGGCTAGAGACCCAGTACTTC CASSLGSGGLETQYF
TRBJ1-1 TRBV4-1 NA many TGCGCCAGCAGCCAAGAACCCGGCAACACTGAAGCTTTCTTT CASSQEPGNTEAFF
TRBJ2-3 TRBV30 NA NA TGTGCCTGGAGGTGGCAGGGGAGCACAGATACGCAGTATTTT CAWRWQGSTDTQYF
TRBJ2-7 TRBV5-1 NA many TGCGCCAGCAGCACCCCCGACGGGACCTACGAGCAGTACTTC CASSTPDGTYEQYF
TRBJ2-7 TRBV7-9 TRBD2 many TGTGCCAGCAGCTTATCAAGCGGGGGAGCCGAGCAGTACTTC CASSLSSGGAEQYF
TRBJ1-3 TRBV9 TRBD1 NA TGTGCCAGCAGCGTTTATCTCGGACAGGGTTTTGGAAACACCATATATTTT CASSVYLGQGFGNTIYF
TRBJ1-3 TRBV28 NA NA TGTGCCAGCAGTTTGGGGGGCTTCAGCTCTGGAAACACCATATATTTT CASSLGGFSSGNTIYF
TRBJ2-3 TRBV14 TRBD2 NA TGTGCCAGCAGCCAAGTTGGGGGACTAGCAGCAGATACGCGGTACTTT CASSQVGGLAADTRYF
TRBJ1-2 TRBV19 TRBD1 few TGTGCCAGTAGTCTGGGACAGGGGGTCAACACCTTC CASSLGQGVNTF
TRBJ1-5 TRBV24-1 NA NA TGTGCCACCAGTGCGCCTTGGCAGGGGATCCAGCCCCAGCATTTT CATSAPWQGIQPQHF
TRBJ2-1 TRBV19 NA many TGTGCCAGTAGTACCCGTTCCTACAATGAGCAGTTCTTC CASSTRSYNEQFF
TRBJ2-5 TRBV11-3 NA NA TGTGCCAGCAGCTTAGGTTTTCAGGCGGAAGAGACCCAGTACTTC CASSLGFQAEETQYF
TRBJ2-7 TRBV11-2 NA few TGTGCCAGCAGCTTATCGAACTATGTATCTTTGTACGAGCAGTACTTC CASSLSNYVSLYEQYF
TRBJ1-5 TRBV19 NA few TGTGCCACCCGGACGGCAAGCAATCAGCCCCAGCATTTT CATRTASNQPQHF
TRBJ2-5 TRBV7-9 NA NA TGTGCCAGCAGCTTATCGATCGGTGGAGAGACCCAGTACTTC CASSLSIGGETQYF